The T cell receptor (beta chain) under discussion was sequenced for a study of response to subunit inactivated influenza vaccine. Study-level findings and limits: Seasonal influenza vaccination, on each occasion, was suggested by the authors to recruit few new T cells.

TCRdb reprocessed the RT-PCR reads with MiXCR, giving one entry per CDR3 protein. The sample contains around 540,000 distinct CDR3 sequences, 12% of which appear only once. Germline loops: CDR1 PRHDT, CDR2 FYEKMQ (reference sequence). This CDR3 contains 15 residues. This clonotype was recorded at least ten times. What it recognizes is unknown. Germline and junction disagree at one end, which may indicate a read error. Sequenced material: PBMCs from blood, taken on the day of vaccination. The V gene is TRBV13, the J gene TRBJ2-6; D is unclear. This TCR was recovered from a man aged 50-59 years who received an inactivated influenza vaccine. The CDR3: CASSSYGSRANVLTF. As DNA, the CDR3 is TGTGCCAGCAGCTCTTATGGCTCTCGGGCCAACGTCCTGACTTTC.